The source of this T cell receptor beta chain is a study of cytomegalovirus exposure and HLA in healthy donors. Notes on the study in general: Reports showed the classifier diagnosing cytomegalovirus status with high specificity and sensitivity. The investigators catalogued 150 to 200 TCR beta chains as cytomegalovirus-associated.

As concerns this clone: Its antigen is undetermined.

Profiled with immunoSEQ multiplex PCR; TCRdb holds only in-frame clones, not every one. Of 70,000 or so clones listed, less than 95% are singletons. The germline V gene encodes CDR1 SGHTA and CDR2 FQGTGA. The CDR3 sequence is 18 residues long. V was trimmed by 1 base and J by 4 bases, leaving 20 bases between them. The receptor was derived from a young woman in good health and CMV-seronegative. Sequenced material: PBMCs. The V gene is TRBV7-3, the J gene TRBJ2-1; D is unresolved. CDR3 DNA sequence: TGTGCCAGCAGCTTAAGACCAGGCCCCCCCAGGATTTACAATGAGCAGTTCTTC. Translated, it gives CASSLRPGPPRIYNEQFF.